The rows below give T cell receptor beta chains drawn from one sample of a study of monozygotic twins with inflammatory bowel disease. TCRdb reprocessed the 5' RACE reads and keeps a single row for each CDR3 protein, giving no DNA. This table holds 140,000 to 150,000 distinct CDR3 sequences. The sample taken for sequencing was blood. The receptor set was obtained from a human donor with ulcerative colitis or Crohn's disease, or a healthy co-twin of an affected twin (not recorded which). Each CDR3 is given with its conserved first and last residue. The order of the fields is V gene, J gene, CDR3 protein.

TRBV7-8	TRBJ1-6	CASSSRTDFNSPLHF
TRBV11-2	TRBJ2-1	CASSRPEGNEQFF
TRBV20-1	TRBJ2-1	CSAPRGRAGDEQFF
TRBV27	TRBJ2-3	CASRPGPRTDTQYF
TRBV7-2	TRBJ2-5	CASSLVRRVYQETQYF
TRBV7-9	TRBJ2-1	CASSLIYRVHEQFF
TRBV7-6	TRBJ2-7	CASSLDDRSYEQYF
TRBV6-6	TRBJ2-2	CASSPGLNTGELFF
TRBV6-5	TRBJ2-3	CASSFTQGPSTDTQYF
TRBV19	TRBJ2-3	CASSISGTRPDTQYF
TRBV30	TRBJ1-5	CAWSVRVGGTQPQHF
TRBV5-6	TRBJ2-2	CASSPGTGFTGELFF
TRBV5-1	TRBJ2-2	CASRTLNTGELFF
TRBV12-3/TRBV12-4	TRBJ2-1	CASSGGGPYNEQFF
TRBV7-2	TRBJ2-1	CASSFSPTGGGSYNEQFF
TRBV27	TRBJ1-5	CASSSTGVRSNQPQHF
TRBV5-1	TRBJ2-2	CASSLGLAGDGELFF
TRBV29-1	TRBJ2-7	CSVAWDSVVYEQYF
TRBV9	TRBJ1-6	CASSPGGTPSYNSPLHF
TRBV10-3	TRBJ1-1	CAISESVTGVGTEAFF
TRBV29-1	TRBJ2-2	CSVALTLNTGELFF
TRBV6-1	TRBJ2-1	CASSPSGSYNEQFF
TRBV11-3	TRBJ2-5	CASSKGQGHQETQYF
TRBV5-1	TRBJ2-7	CASSLVGQGQSYEQYF
TRBV20-1	TRBJ2-2	CSASMGGELFF
TRBV9	TRBJ2-5	CATQRGNQETQYF
TRBV5-1	TRBJ2-2	CASRRLANTGELFF
TRBV20-1	TRBJ1-1	CSARQTADGTEAFF
TRBV4-2	TRBJ2-1	CASSQASHNEQFF
TRBV5-6	TRBJ2-7	CASSDVAASYEQYF
TRBV12-3/TRBV12-4	TRBJ2-3	CASSSLAGGGTDTQYF
TRBV15	TRBJ2-5	CATSRARTNQETQYF
TRBV12-3/TRBV12-4	TRBJ1-5	CASSLGGASQPQHF
TRBV12-3/TRBV12-4	TRBJ2-7	CASSLYLYEQYF
TRBV11-2	TRBJ2-3	CASSPGTRPTDTQYF
TRBV7-3	TRBJ2-3	CASSPGLAGSTDTQYF
TRBV12-3/TRBV12-4	TRBJ2-2	CASSFGGITGELFF
TRBV20-1	TRBJ1-1	CSADGRDTEAFF
TRBV25-1	TRBJ2-7	CASSGETGGGYEQYF
TRBV11-2	TRBJ2-1	CASKSGQGRDEQFF
TRBV10-3	TRBJ1-4	CAISGDASTNEKLFF
TRBV5-1	TRBJ2-1	CASRGGQGPYNEQFF
TRBV6-1	TRBJ2-7	CASSGLAGLSYEQYF
TRBV12-3/TRBV12-4	TRBJ1-1	CASSLGSVGTEAFF
TRBV27	TRBJ2-1	CASSLSTLYHEQFF